These 18 T cell receptor beta chains originate from one sample sequenced in a study of cytomegalovirus exposure and HLA in healthy donors. 13 Jbeta primers and 60 Vbeta primers were used for the PCR. Libraries were prepared by immunoSEQ multiplex PCR; TCRdb keeps only in-frame clonotypes and omits some of them. The sample holds hundreds of thousands of clones, roughly 90% seen once. The sequenced sample consisted of PBMCs. All receptors derive from a woman between 18 and 29 years old in good health and CMV-seronegative.

There are a few counts of this clone. In DNA, the CDR3 is TGTGCCATCAGTGGGACAGGGTCTAGTACTGGGGCCAACGTCCTGACTTTC. Its translation: CAISGTGSSTGANVLTF. V is TRBV10-3 and J is TRBJ2-6; 8 bases match TRBD1. Per germline, CDR1 ENHRY and CDR2 SYGVKD. CDR3 length: 17 residues. V was pared by 4 bases and J by 2 bases, with 7 bases of the junction left unmatched.

Of note for this clone: This sample also contains other DNA sequences that code for the same CDR3. The gene calls are TRBV7-9 and TRBJ1-4; D not certain. Germline lookup yields CDR1 SEHNR and CDR2 FQNEAQ (reference sequence). The CDR3 contains 12 residues. Trimming took 6 bases from V and 8 from J, leaving 10 bases between them. CDR3 sequence reads: CASSSGGEKLFF. The DNA for the CDR3 is TGTGCCAGCAGTTCAGGAGGCGAAAAACTGTTTTTT.

The chain employs TRBV25-1 and TRBJ2-7; D unclear. CDR3 length: 12 residues. CDR1 and CDR2 (germline): MGHDK, SYGVNS. V lost 10 bases to trimming and J lost 3 bases, with 13 bases between them. As DNA, the CDR3 is TGTGCCACCGGCGGCACATTCTACGAGCAGTACTTC. Translation gives CATGGTFYEQYF.

The gene calls are TRBV6-6 and TRBJ2-5; 9 bases match TRBD1. Trimming at V came to 7 bases and at J to 4 bases, leaving 7 bases not matched to a gene. The germline V gene encodes CDR1 MNHNY and CDR2 SVGAGI (reference sequence). CDR3 length: 14 residues. CDR3 DNA sequence: TGTGCCAGCATTAGCCCGGACAGGGGAGAGACCCAGTACTTC. It specifies CASISPDRGETQYF.

The genes are TRBV9 and TRBJ2-7, with no clear D. Germline lookup yields CDR1 SGDLS and CDR2 YYNGEE. Trimming stripped 5 bases from V and 4 bases from J, with 19 bases between. The CDR3 loop spans 15 amino acids. Here the CDR3 DNA reads TGTGCCAGCAGTACAAGTCCCCAGGCTTATTACGAGCAGTACTTC. This codes for CASSTSPQAYYEQYF.

This clone was seen just once. One end of the junction does not line up with germline, which may come from a read error. The chain links TRBV7-9 to TRBJ1-1, with D perhaps TRBD1 (5 bases). This CDR3 comprises 14 residues. CDR1 and CDR2 (germline): SEHNR, FQNEAQ (reference sequence). CDR3 coding DNA: TGTTCCAGCAGCTTAGGGTCAGGGATCACTGAAGCTTTCTTT. This sequence encodes CSSSLGSGITEAFF. Variable domain in full (rest from reference TRBV7-9 and TRBJ1-1): DTGVSQNPRHKITKRGQNVTFRCDPISEHNRLYWYRQTLGQGPEFLTYFQNEAQLEKSRLLSDRFSAERPKGSFSTLEIQRTEQGDSAMYLCSSSLGSGITEAFFGQGTRLTVV.

The CDR3 region is CASSESGELWTEAFF. CDR3 nucleotide sequence: TGTGCCAGCAGTGAATCGGGGGAATTGTGGACTGAAGCTTTCTTT. The rearrangement joins TRBV27 to TRBJ1-1; a weak D match, TRBD1 (5 bases). The V end was cut by 5 bases, the J end by 5 bases, with 18 bases between. In germline, CDR1 is MNHEY, CDR2 SMNVEV (reference sequence). The CDR3 covers 15 residues.

The V gene is TRBV27, the J gene TRBJ2-1; 10 nucleotides align to TRBD2. Germline trimming cut 7 bases from V and 7 bases from J; bases unmatched to any gene: 13. The CDR3 has 16 amino acids. CDR1 and CDR2 from the germline V gene are MNHEY and SMNVEV (reference sequence). CDR3 sequence: CASIRGSGGARNEQFF. CDR3 coding DNA: TGTGCCAGCATTCGAGGGAGCGGGGGGGCTAGGAATGAGCAGTTCTTC.

This chain links TRBV5-1 with TRBJ1-2; possible D gene TRBD1, 5 bases. V was shortened by 6 bases and J by 8 bases, with 17 bases between the two germline ends. CDR3 length equals 13 residues. Germline CDR1 SGHRS, CDR2 YFSETQ. The CDR3 is CASKFASGEGYTF. The CDR3, as DNA: TGCGCCAGCAAGTTTGCATCGGGGGAGGGCTACACCTTC.

The chain employs TRBV10-3 and TRBJ1-6; no clear D. With 11 bases removed from V and 8 bases from J, the gap between germline ends came to 16 bases. This CDR3 contains 13 residues. Germline V CDR1 and CDR2: ENHRY, SYGVKD. The CDR3 region is CASKPGFDSPLHF. The CDR3 DNA is TGTGCCTCAAAGCCCGGGTTTGATTCACCCCTCCACTTT.

This clone turned up a few times. The chain carries TRBV6-4 and TRBJ2-3, with TRBD2 matching 8 bases. With V trimmed by 0 bases and J by 3 bases, 2 bases remained unmatched. The germline V gene encodes CDR1 MRHNA and CDR2 SNTAGT. This CDR3 contains 15 residues. The CDR3, as DNA: TGTGCCAGCAGTGACTCACGCGGGGGGACAGATACGCAGTATTTT. Protein: CASSDSRGGTDTQYF.

This rearrangement joins TRBV10-1 to TRBJ2-3; no clear D gene. CDR1 and CDR2 from the germline V gene are WNHNN and SYGVQD (reference sequence). The CDR3 length is 15 residues. V lost 3 bases, J lost 3 bases, and 13 bases lay in between. This chain's CDR3 is CASSEGDPGTDTQYF. For the CDR3, the DNA is TGCGCCAGCAGTGAAGGCGACCCCGGGACAGATACGCAGTATTTT.

The gene calls are TRBV6-5 and TRBJ1-1; TRBD1 agrees at 7 bases. Germline loops: CDR1 MNHEY, CDR2 SVGAGI. J lost 8 bases, V lost 8 bases, and 11 bases had no gene match. The CDR3 totals 13 residues. The CDR3 spells CASGLTGTAEAFF. CDR3 sequence (DNA): TGTGCCAGCGGCCTGACCGGGACAGCCGAAGCTTTCTTT.

This chain links TRBV6-1 with TRBJ2-3, with TRBD2 identical over 7 bases. The length of the CDR3 is 17 residues. Germline V lookup: CDR1 MNHNS, CDR2 SASEGT. V shed 2 bases, J shed 2 bases, and the junction held 10 bases outside the gene matches. CDR3 bases: TGTGCCAGCAGTGAAACACTTTCGGGGGGAGTCACAGATACGCAGTATTTT. Its translation: CASSETLSGGVTDTQYF.

The chain carries TRBV5-6 and TRBJ2-5; 8 bases map to TRBD2. The CDR3 has 16 residues. Germline V gene data show CDR1 as SGHDT and CDR2 as YYEEEE. The V and J ends lost 1 base and 5 bases, in that order; junction bases with no gene match: 10. CDR3 in amino acids: CASSLLLGGAWETQYF. CDR3 bases: TGTGCCAGCAGCTTGCTCCTCGGGGGGGCTTGGGAGACCCAGTACTTC.

The chain employs TRBV5-4 and TRBJ2-1, with 8 bases fitting TRBD2. CDR3 length: 13 residues. Trimming took 7 bases from V and 5 from J; bases not matched to a gene: 5. CDR1 and CDR2 from the germline V gene are SGHNT and YYREEE (reference sequence). This chain's CDR3 is CASGGGQHNEQFF. CDR3 nucleotides: TGTGCCAGCGGCGGGGGGCAACACAATGAGCAGTTCTTC.

The rearrangement links TRBV19 to TRBJ1-1; a possible D gene is TRBD1 (6 bases). V shed 6 bases and J shed 1 base, with 9 bases lying between them. This CDR3 has 13 amino acids. In germline, CDR1 is LNHDA, CDR2 SQIVND (reference sequence). CDR3 protein: CASREQGNTEAFF. DNA of the CDR3: TGTGCCAGTAGGGAACAGGGGAACACTGAAGCTTTCTTT.

The genes are TRBV5-1 and TRBJ2-3; the match to TRBD2 covers 9 bases. CDR3 length: 17 amino acids. V gave up 1 base and J gave up 5 bases; unmatched junction bases: 11. CDR1 and CDR2 from the germline V gene are SGHRS and YFSETQ. The CDR3 protein is CASSLMTRGGALDTQYF. DNA for the CDR3: TGCGCCAGCAGCTTGATGACTCGCGGGGGGGCCCTAGATACGCAGTATTTT. Combining the CDR3 with reference TRBV5-1 and TRBJ2-3 gives the whole variable domain KAGVTQTPRYLIKTRGQQVTLSCSPISGHRSVSWYQQTPGQGLQFLFEYFSETQRNKGNFPGRFSGRQFSNSRSEMNVSTLELGDSALYLCASSLMTRGGALDTQYFGPGTRLTVL.